These 28 T cell receptor beta chains were all obtained from the same sample, sequenced in a study of T cell responses to AZD1222 COVID-19 vaccine. Data came from immunoSEQ multiplex PCR; TCRdb stores just in-frame clones and leaves some out. This table holds roughly 100,000 clones, 80% to 90% found once. The material sequenced was peripheral blood, taken 28 days after the second AZD1222 dose. These TCRs come from an adult who received the AZD1222 COVID-19 vaccine.

This clone was observed once. This CDR3 reads CASRSGTSSYEQYF. CDR3 nucleotide sequence: TGTGCCAGCAGGTCCGGGACAAGCTCCTACGAGCAGTACTTC. V is TRBV21-1 and J is TRBJ2-7; TRBD1, the D gene given by the table, was not confirmed from the DNA. TRBV21-1 is a pseudogene segment. The CDR3 extends over 14 amino acids.

V usage is TRBV27 and J usage is TRBJ1-6; D might be TRBD1 (6 bases). Looked up from germline, CDR1 is MNHEY and CDR2 is SMNVEV (reference sequence). V was trimmed by 5 bases and J by 3 bases, leaving 14 bases between them. The CDR3 contains 16 residues. The CDR3 coding sequence is TGTGCCAGCAGTACCCGGGAGGGACACTATAATTCACCCCTCCACTTT. It specifies CASSTREGHYNSPLHF.

Only one count was recorded for this clone. This chain links TRBV11-3 with TRBJ2-5, with D possibly called TRBD1 or TRBD2 (6 bases each). The CDR3 totals 16 residues. Germline V gives CDR1 SGHNT, CDR2 YENEEA. The CDR3 DNA reads TGTTCCACCGGACTACAGGGCACCCCCAGTGGAGAGACCCAGTACTTC. Amino acid sequence: CSTGLQGTPSGETQYF. Filled out from reference TRBV11-3 and TRBJ2-5, the complete variable domain reads EAGVVQSPRYKIIEKKQPVAFWCNPISGHNTLYWYLQNLGQGPELLIRYENEEAVDDSQLPKDRFSAERLKGVDSTLKIQPAELGDSAVYLCSTGLQGTPSGETQYFGPGTRLLVL.

In this sample, this clone turned up once. The V call is TRBV28, the J call TRBJ2-4; TRBD1 aligns across 7 bases. This CDR3 comprises 15 residues. Germline CDR1 and CDR2: MDHEN and SYDVKM. V was pared by 5 bases and J by 5 bases, with 9 bases of the junction left unmatched. CDR3 sequence reads: CASSPTRQGQNIQYF. CDR3 in DNA: TGTGCCAGCAGTCCCACCCGACAGGGACAAAACATTCAGTACTTC. Filled out from reference TRBV28 and TRBJ2-4, the complete variable domain reads DVKVTQSSRYLVKRTGEKVFLECVQDMDHENMFWYRQDPGLGLRLIYFSYDVKMKEKGDIPEGYSVSREKKERFSLILESASTNQTSMYLCASSPTRQGQNIQYFGAGTRLSVL.

The chain combines TRBV19 with TRBJ2-1; possible D gene TRBD1, 5 bases. V shed 5 bases and J shed 1 base, with 15 bases lying between them. The CDR3 runs to 16 residues. Germline CDR1 and CDR2: LNHDA and SQIVND (reference sequence). The CDR3 is CASSPRFRGSYNEQFF. As DNA, the CDR3 is TGTGCCAGTAGTCCCCGGTTTAGGGGATCCTACAATGAGCAGTTCTTC.

J is TRBJ2-7 and V is TRBV5-1; D uncertain. CDR1 is SGHRS, CDR2 YFSETQ, per germline. The CDR3 totals 14 residues. V was trimmed by 0 bases and J by 4 bases, leaving 11 bases between them. The CDR3 loop is CASSLATGSYEQYF. Here the CDR3 DNA reads TGCGCCAGCAGCTTGGCGACGGGTTCGTACGAGCAGTACTTC. Full variable domain (missing parts from reference TRBV5-1 and TRBJ2-7): KAGVTQTPRYLIKTRGQQVTLSCSPISGHRSVSWYQQTPGQGLQFLFEYFSETQRNKGNFPGRFSGRQFSNSRSEMNVSTLELGDSALYLCASSLATGSYEQYFGPGTRLTVT.

The table lists this clone with a count of one. The chain combines TRBV5-4 with TRBJ2-1; 12 bases are a match to TRBD2. Trimming cost V 3 bases and J 9 bases; bases outside gene matches: 4. Germline CDR1 and CDR2: SGHNT and YYREEE (reference sequence). CDR3 length: 14 residues. Here the CDR3 DNA reads TGTGCCAGCAGCTCCGGACTAGCGGGACCTGAGCAGTTCTTC. It codes for CASSSGLAGPEQFF.

The rearrangement joins TRBV4-2 to TRBJ1-4, with a weak D call TRBD1 (6 bases). The CDR3 runs 14 residues. The germline V and J ends were trimmed by 5 bases and 7 bases, with 14 bases remaining between them. CDR1 LGHNA and CDR2 YNFKEQ come from the germline V gene. The CDR3, as DNA: TGTGCCAGCAGCTCCGCAGGGGTCCCTGAAAAACTGTTTTTT. It yields the protein CASSSAGVPEKLFF.

V usage is TRBV10-3 and J usage is TRBJ2-7; 8 bases match TRBD2. This CDR3 comprises 15 residues. Germline V gene lookup returns CDR1 ENHRY and CDR2 SYGVKD. V trimming: 4 bases; J trimming: 6 bases; junction bases outside the gene matches: 11. The CDR3 nucleotides read TGTGCCATCAGTGTTGGGGGGACTAGTAATTCCGAGCAGTACTTC. Translated, it gives CAISVGGTSNSEQYF.

CDR3 region: CASSLEFSTTTEYF. In DNA, the CDR3 is TGTGCCAGCAGCTTAGAGTTCAGTACTACGACGGAGTACTTC. The chain has TRBV7-2 and TRBJ2-7; D remains ambiguous. Trimming pared 1 base from V and 11 bases from J, leaving 18 bases between. CDR3 length equals 14 residues. Germline V gives CDR1 SGHTA, CDR2 FQGNSA.

The chain links TRBV13 to TRBJ1-2; the D is unclear. Germline loops: CDR1 PRHDT, CDR2 FYEKMQ (reference sequence). V was shortened by 0 bases and J by 4 bases, with 6 bases between the two germline ends. The CDR3 extends over 13 amino acids. The CDR3 loop reads CASSLGNIYGYTF. The CDR3 DNA reads as TGTGCCAGCAGCTTAGGCAATATCTATGGCTACACCTTC.

The V and J genes are TRBV6-6 and TRBJ1-5, with D maybe TRBD1 (6 bases). The CDR3 spans 14 residues. Germline V gene data show CDR1 as MNHNY and CDR2 as SVGAGI (reference sequence). The V and J ends lost 5 bases and 5 bases respectively, with 13 bases between them. In nucleotides, the CDR3 is TGTGCCAGCAGTAACCGGGACATACATCAGCCCCAGCATTTT. Protein sequence: CASSNRDIHQPQHF.

The chain combines TRBV7-2 with TRBJ2-3, with TRBD2 matching 7 bases. V shed 1 base, J shed 7 bases, and the junction held 14 bases outside the gene matches. CDR1 SGHTA and CDR2 FQGNSA come from the germline V gene. The CDR3 has 17 residues. The CDR3 bases are TGTGCCAGCAGCTTAGGGGGCTGGGGCGCGGGAGCATATACGCAGTATTTT. It is translated as CASSLGGWGAGAYTQYF.

The chain combines TRBV19 with TRBJ2-1, with TRBD2 matching 8 bases. CDR3 length: 16 residues. Trimming removed 4 bases from V and 1 base from J; junction bases left unmatched: 6. Germline values: CDR1 LNHDA, CDR2 SQIVND (reference sequence). CDR3 nucleotides: TGTGCCAGTAGTACTACTAGCGGCAATTCCTACAATGAGCAGTTCTTC. Its translation: CASSTTSGNSYNEQFF.

The rearrangement links TRBV7-6 to TRBJ2-3; 10 positions agree with TRBD2. V trimming: 5 bases; J trimming: 1 base; junction bases outside the gene matches: 3. CDR3 length: 15 amino acids. Germline CDR1 reads SGHVS; CDR2 reads FNYEAQ. Written as DNA, the CDR3 is TGTGCCAGCAGCCGTGGGACTAGCGGCACAGATACGCAGTATTTT. Residues: CASSRGTSGTDTQYF.

In the case of this clone: The sample has other DNA sequences that encode this CDR3 too. This chain connects TRBV5-1 to TRBJ2-3; D is unresolved. Germline lookup yields CDR1 SGHRS and CDR2 YFSETQ. V lost 4 bases and J 0 bases, leaving 3 bases between the germline ends. The CDR3 length is 12 residues. Written as DNA, the CDR3 is TGCGCCAGCAGCCTGAGCACAGATACGCAGTATTTT. Translating it yields CASSLSTDTQYF.

The V and J genes are TRBV4-1 and TRBJ2-7; maybe TRBD2 (5 bases). The CDR3 contains 14 residues. V was trimmed by 3 bases and J by 6 bases, leaving 15 bases between them. The germline V gene has CDR1 MGHRA and CDR2 YSYEKL. The CDR3 is CASSQTAGMSEQYF. DNA for the CDR3: TGCGCCAGCAGCCAGACGGCCGGGATGAGCGAGCAGTACTTC.

V gene TRBV19 combines with J gene TRBJ2-3; D is undetermined. Trimming removed 7 bases from V and 6 bases from J, with 11 bases in between. Per germline, CDR1 LNHDA and CDR2 SQIVND (reference sequence). The CDR3 contains 12 residues. CDR3 nucleotides: TGTGCCAGTACCTCTCGGTGGGATACGCAGTATTTT. Translation: CASTSRWDTQYF.

The chain links TRBV27 to TRBJ2-3, with unresolved D. CDR1 is MNHEY, CDR2 SMNVEV, per germline (reference sequence). Trimming shortened V by 4 bases and J by 0 bases, and 14 bases separated the two germline ends. There are 16 residues in the CDR3. As DNA, the CDR3 is TGTGCCAGCAGTTCCCCGGGTTCAATGAGCACAGATACGCAGTATTTT. The encoded protein is CASSSPGSMSTDTQYF.

The chain recombines TRBV9 with TRBJ1-5; TRBD1 might be the D (6 bases). There are 12 residues in the CDR3. Germline-derived CDR1 and CDR2 are SGDLS and YYNGEE. V lost 3 bases, J lost 9 bases, and 10 bases lay in between. DNA for the CDR3: TGTGCCAGCAGCGCCTTGACAGGGCCCCAGCATTTT. Protein sequence: CASSALTGPQHF.

J is TRBJ2-1 and V is TRBV6-5; D remains ambiguous. The CDR3 runs 13 residues. The germline V gene has CDR1 MNHEY and CDR2 SVGAGI. The V gene lost 5 bases and the J gene lost 8 bases, with 13 bases spanning the gap. The CDR3 DNA reads as TGTGCCAGCAGTAGAGCGTCCCTTTATGAGCAGTTCTTC. Translating gives CASSRASLYEQFF.

The rearrangement uses TRBV19 and TRBJ1-5, with a weak D call TRBD1 (6 bases). Between the trimmed V and J ends, which lost 2 bases and 6 bases, there was a span of 14 bases. Germline V gene sequence: CDR1 LNHDA, CDR2 SQIVND (reference sequence). The CDR3 totals 15 residues. The CDR3 reads CASSIQQGLGQPQHF. CDR3 in DNA: TGTGCCAGTAGTATACAACAGGGTTTGGGTCAGCCCCAGCATTTT.

The V call is TRBV3-1 (or the pseudogene TRBV3-2), the J call TRBJ2-5; no definite D call. Germline values: CDR1 LGHDT, CDR2 YNNKEL (reference sequence). V was clipped by 6 bases and J by 1 base, with 6 bases between them. This CDR3 comprises 12 residues. DNA for the CDR3: TGTGCCAGCAGGGAGCTCCAAGAGACCCAGTACTTC. It is translated as CASRELQETQYF.

The V gene is TRBV19, the J gene TRBJ1-5; 9 nucleotides match TRBD1. Germline CDR1 reads LNHDA; CDR2 reads SQIVND (reference sequence). The CDR3 is 17 amino acids. V shed 8 bases, J shed 7 bases, and the junction held 18 bases outside the gene matches. The CDR3 sequence is CASFSGTGRSSSQPQHF. The CDR3, as DNA: TGTGCCAGTTTCTCCGGGACAGGGCGCTCGTCTTCCCAGCCCCAGCATTTT.

In this sample, this clone turned up once. The CDR3 protein is CASSLGGATGLNTEAFF. The CDR3 nucleotides are TGTGCCAGCAGCTTGGGTGGAGCCACAGGGTTGAACACTGAAGCTTTCTTT. J is TRBJ1-1 and V is TRBV5-5, with D perhaps matching TRBD1 (6 bases). CDR3 size: 17 residues. V was cut by 0 bases and J by 0 bases, with 15 bases left in between. Germline V CDR1 and CDR2: SGHKS, YYEKEE (reference sequence).

V usage is TRBV10-1 and J usage is TRBJ2-5; 9 bases line up with TRBD1. The junction had 6 bases not matched to a gene; V was cut back by 2 bases and J by 5 bases. Germline V gives CDR1 WNHNN, CDR2 SYGVQD (reference sequence). The CDR3 is made up of 15 amino acids. The CDR3 loop reads CASSESGTGTETQYF. The CDR3 DNA is TGCGCCAGCAGTGAGAGCGGGACAGGGACCGAGACCCAGTACTTC.

In regard to this clone: Different DNA sequences within this sample yield the same CDR3. V gene TRBV18 combines with J gene TRBJ2-1, with D uncertain. Germline CDR1 is KGHSH and CDR2 is LQKENI. V gave up 1 base and J gave up 3 bases, with 4 bases separating them. The CDR3 spans 13 residues. This CDR3 is CASSPQGYNEQFF. CDR3 nucleotides: TGTGCCAGCTCACCACAGGGCTACAATGAGCAGTTCTTC.

The rearrangement links TRBV3-1 (or the pseudogene TRBV3-2) to TRBJ2-2, with D tentatively TRBD1 (6 bases). CDR3 length equals 16 residues. Looked up from germline, CDR1 is LGHDT and CDR2 is YNNKEL (reference sequence). V lost 2 bases, J lost 2 bases, and 12 bases lay in between. The CDR3, as DNA: TGTGCCAGCAGCCAACCCCGGACAGCCAACACCGGGGAGCTGTTTTTT. Protein: CASSQPRTANTGELFF.